This T cell receptor beta chain was obtained from a study of vaccination effects on CD4 cells after COVID-19. About this clone itself: Its antigen is unidentified.

Overall study results and limits: Convalescent patients were scarce in the study, and it lacked early post-infection timepoints. Clonal contraction was marked in infection- and vaccine-induced clones late after vaccination.

The CDR3 runs 13 residues. V lost 2 bases to trimming and J lost 2 bases, with 6 bases between them. Germline V gene lookup returns CDR1 SGHTA and CDR2 FQGNSA. Using immunoSEQ multiplex PCR, the repertoire was profiled, and TCRdb retains in-frame clones only, with some absent. This sample yields just over 20,000 clones, of which about 69% are seen a single time; 26% belongs to the top ten. Under the ViraFEST assay, PBMC were stimulated with viral peptide pools so that antigen-specific CD4+ T cells expanded. Sequencing was performed afterwards. Culture lasted roughly 9 days before CD4+ T cell isolation. The vaccine recipients had no prior SARS-CoV-2 infection, with negative nucleocapsid antibodies. A density of about 2.2 million PBMC per well was used; these cells were cultured with 10 IU/ml IL-2 and 10 ug/ml peptides.

This specimen consisted of CD4+ T cells from PBMCs cultured with HCoV-NL63 spike peptides, obtained before COVID-19 vaccination. The rearrangement joins TRBV7-2 to TRBJ2-5, with unresolved D. The sequence was obtained from a human donor who received a COVID-19 vaccine. The CDR3, as DNA: TGTGCCAGCAGCTTACGCATTCAAGAGACCCAGTACTTC. This gives the protein CASSLRIQETQYF.